The rows below give T cell receptor beta chains drawn from one sample of a study of T cells in Graves' hyperthyroidism and ophthalmopathy. MiXCR, run by TCRdb on the multiplex PCR reads, gives a single entry per CDR3 protein. The data contain 600,000 to 850,000 distinct CDR3 sequences, around 20% of them singletons. The sequenced sample consisted of blood. The source is a woman aged 50 to 60 with Graves' hyperthyroidism that later progressed to Graves' ophthalmopathy. The CDR3 runs from the conserved cysteine through the conserved F or W. The order of the fields is V gene, clone size, D gene, J gene, CDR3 DNA, CDR3 protein. D genes are given only for firm matches. Clone size, where shown, is once, few, many, or a class for clones that have expanded.

v_gene: TRBV3-1; abundance: few; d_gene: TRBD1; j_gene: TRBJ1-2; CDR3nt: TGTGCCAGCAGCCAAGGGGGGGACAGGCTTGTTGGCTACACCTTC; CDR3aa: CASSQGGDRLVGYTF
v_gene: TRBV7-9; abundance: many; d_gene: TRBD1; j_gene: TRBJ2-3; CDR3nt: TGTGCCAGCAGCGACGGGACAGGGAGTGGAGATACGCAGTATTTT; CDR3aa: CASSDGTGSGDTQYF
v_gene: TRBV11-2; abundance: few; d_gene: -; j_gene: TRBJ2-2; CDR3nt: TGTGCCAGCAGCTTAGATATAGGGGCCGGGGAGCTGTTTTTT; CDR3aa: CASSLDIGAGELFF
v_gene: TRBV6-1; abundance: few; d_gene: TRBD1; j_gene: TRBJ1-4; CDR3nt: TGTGCCGCGCTATCCCGGGACAGGGAAGAAAAACTGTTTTTT; CDR3aa: CAALSRDREEKLFF
v_gene: TRBV19; abundance: -; d_gene: -; j_gene: TRBJ1-1; CDR3nt: TGTGCCAGTCGCCTCGACGGCCAGAACACTGAAGCTTTCTTT; CDR3aa: CASRLDGQNTEAFF
v_gene: TRBV7-9; abundance: -; d_gene: -; j_gene: TRBJ1-2; CDR3nt: TGTGCCAGCAGCTTAGAGGTTGCAGGGAACTATGGCTACACCTTC; CDR3aa: CASSLEVAGNYGYTF
v_gene: TRBV19; abundance: -; d_gene: -; j_gene: TRBJ1-5; CDR3nt: TGTGCCAGTAGTATTGTCGGGGCCGGGGGCAATCAGCCCCAGCATTTT; CDR3aa: CASSIVGAGGNQPQHF
v_gene: TRBV7-9; abundance: -; d_gene: TRBD1; j_gene: TRBJ2-7; CDR3nt: TGTGCCAGCAGCTCAACCGGGACAGGGGTCCACGAGCAGTACTTC; CDR3aa: CASSSTGTGVHEQYF
v_gene: TRBV7-8; abundance: many; d_gene: TRBD1; j_gene: TRBJ1-2; CDR3nt: TGTGCCAGCAGCCGGACAGGGGACAATAGCTATGGCTACACCTTC; CDR3aa: CASSRTGDNSYGYTF
v_gene: TRBV12-3/TRBV12-4; abundance: many; d_gene: -; j_gene: TRBJ2-3; CDR3nt: TGTGCCAGCAGCTCCTGGACCTCTTCCACAGATACGCAGTATTTT; CDR3aa: CASSSWTSSTDTQYF
v_gene: TRBV6-6; abundance: few; d_gene: -; j_gene: TRBJ1-4; CDR3nt: TGTGCCAGCAGTTACGGGGAGGGCAAACTGTTTTTT; CDR3aa: CASSYGEGKLFF
v_gene: TRBV3-1; abundance: many; d_gene: TRBD2; j_gene: TRBJ2-3; CDR3nt: TGTGCCAGCAGCCAAGCGACTAGCGGCTATACGCAGTATTTT; CDR3aa: CASSQATSGYTQYF
v_gene: TRBV7-9; abundance: -; d_gene: -; j_gene: TRBJ1-1; CDR3nt: TGTGCCAGCAGCGCACAGAGAATGAACACTGAAGCTTTCTTT; CDR3aa: CASSAQRMNTEAFF
v_gene: TRBV10-3; abundance: -; d_gene: TRBD1; j_gene: TRBJ1-6; CDR3nt: TGTGCCATCAGCCGGACAGGGCTTTCACCCCTCCACTTT; CDR3aa: CAISRTGLSPLHF
v_gene: TRBV12-3/TRBV12-4; abundance: -; d_gene: TRBD1; j_gene: TRBJ1-5; CDR3nt: TGTGCCAGCAGGGACAGGGTATTTGGGACCCGGCCCCAGCATTTT; CDR3aa: CASRDRVFGTRPQHF
v_gene: TRBV5-1; abundance: many; d_gene: -; j_gene: TRBJ2-7; CDR3nt: TGTGCCAGCAGCTTGGGGCAGGGTGGGTACGAGCAGTACTTC; CDR3aa: CASSLGQGGYEQYF
v_gene: TRBV7-2; abundance: many; d_gene: TRBD1; j_gene: TRBJ1-4; CDR3nt: TGTGCCAGCAGCTTCGACAGGGGGCGATATGAAAAACTGTTTTTT; CDR3aa: CASSFDRGRYEKLFF
v_gene: TRBV25-1; abundance: -; d_gene: -; j_gene: TRBJ2-1; CDR3nt: TGTGCCAGCAGTGAATCGAAGGGGGTAGATGAGCAGTTCTTC; CDR3aa: CASSESKGVDEQFF
v_gene: TRBV5-6; abundance: -; d_gene: -; j_gene: TRBJ1-5; CDR3nt: TGTGCCAGCAGCTCCTTAGATGCGGTAGGCAATCAGCCCCAGCATTTT; CDR3aa: CASSSLDAVGNQPQHF
v_gene: TRBV29-1; abundance: -; d_gene: -; j_gene: TRBJ1-2; CDR3nt: TGCAGCGTTGAAGATCCGGATTTGCTAGCTAACTATGGCTACACCTTC; CDR3aa: CSVEDPDLLANYGYTF
v_gene: TRBV27; abundance: many; d_gene: -; j_gene: TRBJ2-7; CDR3nt: TGTGCCAGCAGTTCACCGTCTAGCAGCCGGGCCTACGAGCAGTACTTC; CDR3aa: CASSSPSSSRAYEQYF
v_gene: TRBV7-8; abundance: few; d_gene: TRBD2; j_gene: TRBJ2-2; CDR3nt: TGTGCCAGCAGCCCGACTAGCGGGTACACCGGGGAGCTGTTTTTT; CDR3aa: CASSPTSGYTGELFF
v_gene: TRBV30; abundance: few; d_gene: -; j_gene: TRBJ2-4; CDR3nt: TGTGCCTGGAATACTGGGGGACTAGCCAAAAACATTCAGTACTTC; CDR3aa: CAWNTGGLAKNIQYF
v_gene: TRBV12-3/TRBV12-4; abundance: many; d_gene: TRBD1; j_gene: TRBJ1-2; CDR3nt: TGTGCCAGCAGTTTTAATGGTCAGGGGGGCTATGGCTACACCTTC; CDR3aa: CASSFNGQGGYGYTF
v_gene: TRBV6-2/TRBV6-3; abundance: many; d_gene: TRBD1; j_gene: TRBJ1-5; CDR3nt: TGTGCCAGCAAACGGGACAGTAGCAATCAGCCCCAGCATTTT; CDR3aa: CASKRDSSNQPQHF
v_gene: TRBV3-1; abundance: many; d_gene: -; j_gene: TRBJ2-3; CDR3nt: TGTGCCAGCAGCCAAGTTCCCTCGGATACGCAGTATTTT; CDR3aa: CASSQVPSDTQYF
v_gene: TRBV6-1; abundance: few; d_gene: TRBD1; j_gene: TRBJ1-1; CDR3nt: TGTGCCAGCGGGCGACAGGGCATGAACACTGAAGCTTTCTTT; CDR3aa: CASGRQGMNTEAFF
v_gene: TRBV7-9; abundance: few; d_gene: TRBD1; j_gene: TRBJ1-2; CDR3nt: TGTGCCAGCAGACCGGCCGGGACAGCATATGGCTACACCTTC; CDR3aa: CASRPAGTAYGYTF
v_gene: TRBV12-3/TRBV12-4; abundance: many; d_gene: -; j_gene: TRBJ1-5; CDR3nt: TGTGCCAGCAGCCCTGGAAGCAATCAGCCCCAGCATTTT; CDR3aa: CASSPGSNQPQHF
v_gene: TRBV6-5; abundance: -; d_gene: TRBD2; j_gene: TRBJ2-5; CDR3nt: TGTGCCAGCAGTTACTCCTCAGCGGGAGAGCACCAAGAGACCCAGTACTTC; CDR3aa: CASSYSSAGEHQETQYF
v_gene: TRBV3-1; abundance: many; d_gene: -; j_gene: TRBJ1-5; CDR3nt: TGTGCCAGCAGCCAAGGGGAGCAGCCCCAGCATTTT; CDR3aa: CASSQGEQPQHF
v_gene: TRBV5-4; abundance: -; d_gene: TRBD1; j_gene: TRBJ1-6; CDR3nt: TGTGCCAGCAGCGGGGGACAGGACTATAATTCACCCCTCCACTTT; CDR3aa: CASSGGQDYNSPLHF
v_gene: TRBV12-3/TRBV12-4; abundance: many; d_gene: TRBD1; j_gene: TRBJ2-5; CDR3nt: TGTGCCAGCAGTTTACCGGGACAGGGGGCTGCAGAGACCCAGTACTTC; CDR3aa: CASSLPGQGAAETQYF